This T cell receptor beta chain stems from a study of T-cell reconstitution after alpha-beta-depleted transplantation in children. The length of the CDR3 is 18 residues. Unmatched junction bases numbered 11, after V lost 2 bases and J lost 1 base. In germline, CDR1 is MDHEN, CDR2 SYDVKM. This clonotype was seen repeatedly, ten times or more. Its antigen is unidentified. It was with unique molecular identifiers that the TCRbeta library was prepared. TCRdb itself ran the PCR reads through MiXCR, one entry per CDR3 protein. This table holds 95,000 to 120,000 distinct CDR3 sequences, almost 6.5% found once. Findings and limits, study-wide: Expanded graft clones, several hundred of them, were reportedly the source of alpha-beta T cells about two months after transplant. T-cell numbers and diversity, one year after transplant, stemmed largely from T cells that were newly produced. Surviving recipient T cells and thymic progenitors produced the high day-60 TCRbeta diversity seen in some patients.

The TCR comes from a male patient between 2 and 10 years old who had a stem cell transplant for acute lymphoblastic leukemia, so the T cells may come from the graft donor. The V call is TRBV28, the J call TRBJ2-7; 10 bases align to TRBD1. The starting material was PBMCs, mostly from graft donor cells, obtained 360 days after TCRalphabeta/CD19-depleted stem cell transplant. CDR3 residues: CASSLMGQGTSVSYEQYF. CDR3 coding DNA: TGTGCCAGCAGTTTAATGGGACAGGGGACCTCAGTTTCCTACGAGCAGTACTTC.